Included here is one TCR beta chain sequence, with context. Given a much more abundant clone one base away, this may be a read error. CDR3 length equals 18 residues. Per germline, CDR1 MNHEY and CDR2 SVGAGI. The data were obtained in a study of T cells in Graves' hyperthyroidism and ophthalmopathy. From RNA transcripts, TCR beta CDR3 regions were amplified. When the TCR CDR3 underwent first-round RT-PCR, the HTBI primer set was used. TCRdb called the multiplex PCR reads again in MiXCR, with one record for every CDR3 protein. The sample includes 500,000 to 550,000 distinct CDR3 sequences, nearly 20% of them seen just once.

The origin of this receptor is a man aged 40-49 years with Graves' ophthalmopathy. This chain joins TRBV6-5 and TRBJ2-7, with 13 bases identical to TRBD2. The sample comprised blood. The CDR3 reads CANSYATSGRAARREQYF. CDR3 nucleotides: TGTGCCAACAGTTACGCAACTAGCGGGAGGGCCGCACGGCGCGAGCAGTACTTC.